This T cell receptor (beta chain) was retrieved from a study of OX40 agonist ivuxolimab in advanced cancers. About the study: The dose-escalation cohort was around 83% male, with a mean age of around 60 years, ranging about 23 to 90. General observations from the study: At 0.1-3.0 mg/kg, partial responders had clonal expansion among the lowest observed.

Some clones are missing from TCRdb's copy, which holds only in-frame ones; the method was immunoSEQ multiplex PCR. Of under 100,000 clones in the sample, roughly four fifths were seen once. A few counts support this clone. As yet, its antigen is unknown. The CDR3 covers 15 residues. The germline gives CDR1 SGHDN, CDR2 FVKESK. V lost 1 base and J 7 bases, leaving 14 bases between the germline ends. The sample in question was CD4+ or CD8+ T cells sorted from blood, obtained in a trial of the OX40 agonist ivuxolimab. The chain couples TRBV14 to TRBJ2-1; D perhaps matches TRBD2 (5 bases). This TCR derives from an adult with an advanced solid tumor such as melanoma, head and neck, liver or kidney cancer. CDR3 residues: CASSQGLGRRNEQFF. The CDR3 coding sequence is TGTGCCAGCAGCCAAGGTTTAGGCCGGAGGAATGAGCAGTTCTTC. The full variable domain, with the rest looked up from reference TRBV14 and TRBJ2-1, is EAGVTQFPSHSVIEKGQTVTLRCDPISGHDNLYWYRRVMGKEIKFLLHFVKESKQDESGMPNNRFLAERTGGTYSTLKVQPAELEDSGVYFCASSQGLGRRNEQFFGPGTRLTVL.